These T cell receptor beta chains were read from a single sample in a study of naive and memory T cell subsets. MiXCR, applied by TCRdb to the UMI-ligation and nested PCR reads, yields one record per CDR3 protein. Here the sample spans 95,000 to 110,000 distinct CDR3 sequences, more than 14% being singletons. The source material was naive CD8+ T cells from blood. The receptors were gathered from a human donor in good health. Both conserved end residues are part of each CDR3. D genes are given only for firm matches. Only part of the rows carry a size: once, few, many, or a class if the clone is expanded.

few,NA,TRBV7-2,TRBJ2-6,TGTGCCAGCAGCTTAACCGGATCTGGGGCCAACGTCCTGACTTTC,CASSLTGSGANVLTF
many,NA,TRBV7-9,TRBJ2-5,TGTGCCAGCAGGAAAGGACTGCAAGAGACCCAGTACTTC,CASRKGLQETQYF
NA,NA,TRBV15,TRBJ2-3,TGTGCCACCAGCAGAGAGAGGACCGGGGCCGTCGGAAGTAGCACAGATACGCAGTATTTT,CATSRERTGAVGSSTDTQYF
NA,TRBD1,TRBV10-3,TRBJ2-1,TGTGCCATCAGTGGGGACAGGGGCGGCCGTGATGAGCAGTTCTTC,CAISGDRGGRDEQFF
few,NA,TRBV12-3/TRBV12-4,TRBJ1-2,TGTGCCAGCAGCTCCACAGGCCCGAGACAGCGCTATGGCTACACCTTC,CASSSTGPRQRYGYTF
NA,NA,TRBV30,TRBJ2-1,TGTGCCTGGACACACCAAATAGACACTGAGCAGTTCTTC,CAWTHQIDTEQFF
few,NA,TRBV12-3/TRBV12-4,TRBJ1-3,TGTGCCAGCAGTTTACCAGGGTCCTCTGGAAACACCATATATTTT,CASSLPGSSGNTIYF
NA,TRBD2,TRBV12-3/TRBV12-4,TRBJ2-5,TGTGCCAGCAGTTTACTAGCGGGAGTCGAGCAAGAGACCCAGTACTTC,CASSLLAGVEQETQYF
NA,NA,TRBV2,TRBJ2-3,TGTGCCAGCAGTGCGGGGCAGGGTGTGGATACGCAGTATTTT,CASSAGQGVDTQYF
NA,NA,TRBV13,TRBJ1-2,TGTGCCAGCAGCCTAGGAGACAGACCCTATGGCTACACCTTC,CASSLGDRPYGYTF
NA,TRBD1,TRBV5-1,TRBJ1-6,TGCGCCAGCAGCTTGGGCGACAGGGGGGATAATTCACCCCTCCACTTT,CASSLGDRGDNSPLHF
NA,NA,TRBV27,TRBJ2-7,TGTGCCAGCAGTCACCACGGACAGAACTACGAGCAGTACTTC,CASSHHGQNYEQYF
many,NA,TRBV13,TRBJ2-7,TGTGCCAGCAGCTCACCAGGGGTAGAAGCCTACGAGCAGTACTTC,CASSSPGVEAYEQYF
NA,TRBD2,TRBV29-1,TRBJ2-3,TGCAGCGTCAATAGCGGGGGGGACGATATGACAGATACGCAGTATTTT,CSVNSGGDDMTDTQYF
NA,TRBD1,TRBV28,TRBJ2-3,TGTGCCGTCCTTAGGGGACAGAGCACAGATACGCAGTATTTT,CAVLRGQSTDTQYF
many,TRBD1,TRBV20-1,TRBJ2-3,TGCAGTGCTGAGAGACAGGGGGGCACAGATACGCAGTATTTT,CSAERQGGTDTQYF
few,TRBD2,TRBV7-2,TRBJ2-7,TGTGCCAGCAGCTTCGGACTAGCGTGGGAGCAGTACTTC,CASSFGLAWEQYF
NA,NA,TRBV24-1,TRBJ2-1,TGTGCCACCAGTGATTCCAGCGGTGAGCAGTTCTTC,CATSDSSGEQFF
NA,NA,TRBV12-3/TRBV12-4,TRBJ2-1,TGTGCCAGCAGTTTCGCGGGATGGAAAGAGCAGTTCTTC,CASSFAGWKEQFF
few,NA,TRBV10-3,TRBJ1-5,TGTGCCATCAGTGAAGGGGGAAATCAGCCCCAGCATTTT,CAISEGGNQPQHF
NA,NA,TRBV7-9,TRBJ2-2,TGTGCCAGCAGCCTCCACCGGGACCCTCTCGCCCGCCGGGAGCTGTTTTTT,CASSLHRDPLARRELFF
NA,NA,TRBV12-3/TRBV12-4,TRBJ1-2,TGTGCCAGCAGTCCTGACACGGATAACTATGGCTACACCTTC,CASSPDTDNYGYTF
NA,NA,TRBV4-2,TRBJ2-1,TGTGCCAGCCAAACAAGCCCCGGGACGCCCAATGAGCAGTTCTTC,CASQTSPGTPNEQFF
NA,NA,TRBV4-3,TRBJ2-7,TGCGCCAGCAGCCAAGATCCCGGAGACGAGCAGTACTTC,CASSQDPGDEQYF
few,TRBD2,TRBV7-3,TRBJ2-1,TGTGCCAGCAGCCCGACTAGCGCCCAGGGGAATGAGCAGTTCTTC,CASSPTSAQGNEQFF
many,NA,TRBV7-8,TRBJ2-3,TGTGCCAGCAGCTTAGCAGGGGAAGATACGCAGTATTTT,CASSLAGEDTQYF
few,TRBD2,TRBV29-1,TRBJ2-2,TGCAGCGTTCGCCTAGCGGGCACCGGGGAGCTGTTTTTT,CSVRLAGTGELFF
NA,TRBD2,TRBV5-1,TRBJ2-1,TGCGCCAGCAGCTTTACTAGCGGGAGCTATGAGCAGTTCTTC,CASSFTSGSYEQFF
NA,NA,TRBV6-5,TRBJ2-3,TGTGCCAGCAGTCTACTTGTCCCCCGGGGCACAGATACGCAGTATTTT,CASSLLVPRGTDTQYF
NA,NA,TRBV29-1,TRBJ1-1,TGCAGCGTCGCACGAGGAGGCGGTGAAGCTTTCTTT,CSVARGGGEAFF
NA,NA,TRBV7-9,TRBJ1-3,TGTGCCAGCACCCAACACGACTCTGGAAACACCATATATTTT,CASTQHDSGNTIYF
many,NA,TRBV6-6,TRBJ1-5,TGTGCCAGCAGCCGGACAGTCAATCAGCCCCAGCATTTT,CASSRTVNQPQHF
NA,NA,TRBV27,TRBJ2-7,TGTGCCAGCAGTCGCAGGGTCGGCGAGCAGTACTTC,CASSRRVGEQYF
NA,NA,TRBV7-9,TRBJ2-3,TGTGCCAGCAGTCCCGGGCTAGCCAGCACAGATACGCAGTATTTT,CASSPGLASTDTQYF
few,NA,TRBV6-2/TRBV6-3,TRBJ2-1,TGTGCCAGCAGTTACGGGGTAGGGGAAAAAGGCACCGTCCTAGGGTATGAGCAGTTCTTC,CASSYGVGEKGTVLGYEQFF
few,TRBD2,TRBV6-2/TRBV6-3,TRBJ2-3,TGTGCCAGCAGTTCCCTAGCGGGACGGACAGATACGCAGTATTTT,CASSSLAGRTDTQYF
many,NA,TRBV7-2,TRBJ2-1,TGTGCCAGCAGCTTACACCAGGGCGGGGATGAGCAGTTCTTC,CASSLHQGGDEQFF
few,NA,TRBV28,TRBJ1-6,TGTGCCAGCAGTTCGATGAGCTCCTATAATTCACCCCTCCACTTT,CASSSMSSYNSPLHF
NA,NA,TRBV11-2,TRBJ1-2,TGTGCCAGCAGCTTCGGACGGAACTATGGCTACACCTTC,CASSFGRNYGYTF
NA,TRBD2,TRBV9,TRBJ2-2,TGTGCCAGCAGCGTCGGGGGGGGACTCACCGGGGAGCTGTTTTTT,CASSVGGGLTGELFF
NA,TRBD1,TRBV5-1,TRBJ1-2,TGCGCCAGCAGCTTAAACACCTGGACAGGCGACTATGGCTACACCTTC,CASSLNTWTGDYGYTF
NA,TRBD2,TRBV11-2,TRBJ2-5,TGTGCCAGCAGCTTAGTCGGGACTAGCGGAGAGACCCAGTACTTC,CASSLVGTSGETQYF
few,NA,TRBV12-3/TRBV12-4,TRBJ1-2,TGTGCCAGCCGGGCCCCCGCGTATGGCTACACCTTC,CASRAPAYGYTF
many,NA,TRBV24-1,TRBJ2-1,TGTGCCACCAGTGGAATCAGGGGCCATGAGCAGTTCTTC,CATSGIRGHEQFF
many,NA,TRBV7-9,TRBJ2-7,TGTGCCAGCAGCTTAGCCACGACAGAATACGAGCAGTACTTC,CASSLATTEYEQYF
NA,TRBD1,TRBV20-1,TRBJ2-1,TGCAGTGGGGACAGGGGAGTCAATGAGCAGTTCTTC,CSGDRGVNEQFF
few,TRBD1,TRBV27,TRBJ2-2,TGTGCCAGCAGTTTAAGACAGGGTTGGACCGGGGAGCTGTTTTTT,CASSLRQGWTGELFF
NA,NA,TRBV4-1,TRBJ1-1,TGCGCCAGCAGCCAAGTGGGAGTGGCCCACCTGAACACTGAAGCTTTCTTT,CASSQVGVAHLNTEAFF
NA,NA,TRBV19,TRBJ1-1,TGTGCCAGTAGGGCTGACAGTTACACTGAAGCTTTCTTT,CASRADSYTEAFF
NA,TRBD2,TRBV24-1,TRBJ2-3,TGTGCCACCAGCGCAGTGGATAGCGGGACTAGCACAGATACGCAGTATTTT,CATSAVDSGTSTDTQYF